What follows are 25 T cell receptor beta chains derived from one specimen sequenced in a study of tumor and adjacent non-tumor tissue in lung cancer. The library came from three nested PCR rounds adapted from ARM-PCR protocols. TCRdb analysed the multiplex PCR reads with MiXCR anew, one entry per CDR3 protein. The table records about 67,000 distinct CDR3 sequences, under 80% of them present only once. No cell sorting was done before RNA was extracted from the tissue. The normal lung tissue was taken more than 3 cm from the tumor edge. The sequenced material came from distant non-tumor lung tissue. These receptors originate from a man between 60 and 75 years old with non-small cell lung cancer.

The chain is built from TRBV5-6 and TRBJ2-4; D is unresolved. CDR1 SGHDT and CDR2 YYEEEE come from the germline V gene. The CDR3 consists of 13 residues. The CDR3 spells CISSYGDKNIQYF. CDR3 DNA: TGTATCAGCAGCTACGGTGACAAAAACATTCAGTACTTC. Variable domain in full (rest from reference TRBV5-6 and TRBJ2-4): DAGVTQSPTHLIKTRGQQVTLRCSPKSGHDTVSWYQQALGQGPQFIFQYYEEEERQRGNFPDRFSGHQFPNYSSELNVNALLLGDSALYLCISSYGDKNIQYFGAGTRLSVL.

Details on this clonotype: Being one base from a much bigger clone, this may be a read error. The rearrangement links TRBV20-1 to TRBJ2-5; 7 positions agree with TRBD2. The length of the CDR3 is 13 residues. The V gene's germline CDR1 is DFQATT and CDR2 SNEGSKA (reference sequence). CDR3 DNA: TGCGGTGCTTATCTAGCGGTACAAGAGACCCAGTACTTC. Its protein is CGAYLAVQETQYF.

Comments on this clonotype: The germline gene is not matched at one end of the junction; a read error may be the cause. V usage is TRBV28 and J usage is TRBJ2-2, with TRBD1 matching 8 bases. Germline CDR1 is MDHEN and CDR2 is SYDVKM. There are 16 residues in the CDR3. CDR3 nucleotide sequence: TGTGCCAGCGGCCTAGGACAGGGAGCTTTCACCGGGCAGCTGTTTTTT. Translated: CASGLGQGAFTGQLFF. Full variable domain (remainder filled in from reference TRBV28 and TRBJ2-2): DVKVTQSSRYLVKRTGEKVFLECVQDMDHENMFWYRQDPGLGLRLIYFSYDVKMKEKGDIPEGYSVSREKKERFSLILESASTNQTSMYLCASGLGQGAFTGQLFFGEGSRLTVL.

This rearrangement joins TRBV4-1 to TRBJ2-7; possibly TRBD1 for D (5 bases). Germline lookup yields CDR1 MGHRA and CDR2 YSYEKL. The CDR3 covers 11 residues. The CDR3 region has the DNA TGCACCAACAGCCAGGGCTACGAGCAGTACTTC. Residues: CTNSQGYEQYF.

J is TRBJ1-2 and V is TRBV6-5; a possible D gene is TRBD1 (6 bases). Looked up from germline, CDR1 is MNHEY and CDR2 is SVGAGI. This CDR3 contains 14 residues. With 5 bases removed from V and 10 bases from J, the gap between germline ends came to 20 bases. The CDR3 loop reads CASSPNRARGAYTF. The CDR3 DNA reads TGTGCCAGCAGTCCCAACAGGGCCAGAGGCGCCTACACCTTC.

Note on this clonotype: This is likely a read error, given that the CDR3 carries no conserved phenylalanine or tryptophan at its end. V usage is TRBV6-1 and J usage is TRBJ2-5; the match to TRBD2 covers 7 bases. Germline lookup yields CDR1 MNHNS and CDR2 SASEGT. The CDR3 is made up of 13 amino acids. The chain's CDR3 is CVSSENGGETQYL. CDR3 in DNA: TGTGTCAGCAGTGAAAACGGGGGGGAGACCCAGTACTTA.

This clonotype occurred once. A much larger clone differs by one base, so this may be a read error. The rearrangement joins TRBV25-1 to TRBJ1-1; D is undetermined. The V and J ends lost 1 base and 6 bases respectively, with 6 bases between them. The CDR3 covers 12 residues. Germline assignment: CDR1 MGHDK and CDR2 SYGVNS. The CDR3 coding sequence is TGTGCCAGCAGTGAATTTTACGCTGAAGCTTTCTTT. Protein product: CASSEFYAEAFF.

Notes on this clonotype: The junction departs from the called germline gene at one end, perhaps through a read error. V usage is TRBV20-1 and J usage is TRBJ2-1; TRBD1 or TRBD2 may be the D gene (5 bases each). Germline lookup yields CDR1 DFQATT and CDR2 SNEGSKA (reference sequence). The CDR3 is 12 residues long. This CDR3 reads CSAMGPINELFF. CDR3 sequence (DNA): TGCAGTGCTATGGGACCGATCAATGAGCTGTTCTTC.

In the case of this clonotype: The junction does not match germline at one end; this may be a read error. The chain carries TRBV6-5 and TRBJ2-7; D gene unclear. In germline, CDR1 is MNHEY, CDR2 SVGAGI. The CDR3 is 14 residues long. The CDR3 bases are TGTGATAGCAGTTACTATGGCGGACCCTACGATCAGTACTTC. This translates into CDSSYYGGPYDQYF.

In the case of this clonotype: One junction end disagrees with the germline gene, perhaps due to a read error. The chain recombines TRBV6-5 with TRBJ1-2; weak D call: TRBD1 (5 bases). Per the germline V gene, CDR1 is MNHEY and CDR2 is SVGAGI. The CDR3 spans 14 residues. The CDR3 loop reads CASSQGGLSWGYAF. In nucleotides, the CDR3 is TGTGCTAGCAGCCAAGGAGGGTTAAGCTGGGGCTACGCCTTC.

This clonotype is a singleton in its sample. This chain connects TRBV29-1 to TRBJ2-3; 11 nucleotides match TRBD2. CDR1 and CDR2 from the germline V gene are SQVTM and ANQGSEA. CDR3 length equals 13 residues. J gave up 15 bases and V 4 bases, and 12 bases lay outside the gene matches. CDR3 DNA sequence: TGCAGCGTTGCACTAGCGGGAGTGGGCGGGCACTATTTT. Its translation is CSVALAGVGGHYF.

In the case of this clonotype: Mismatch with germline at one junction end may stem from a read error. This chain connects TRBV5-6 to TRBJ2-5, with TRBD1 as a possible D gene (5 bases). The germline gives CDR1 SGHDT, CDR2 YYEEEE. The CDR3 spans 15 residues. The DNA of the CDR3 is TGTGCCAGAAGCTTGGGGCCGGTATCACCACACACCCAGTACTTC. It is translated as CARSLGPVSPHTQYF.

Points on this clonotype: Given a much more abundant clone one base away, this may be a read error. The chain links TRBV11-2 to TRBJ2-1; 11 bases line up with TRBD2. CDR1 SGHAT and CDR2 FQNNGV come from the germline V gene. This CDR3 has 15 amino acids. CDR3 bases: TGTGCCAGCAACTTAGGGACTAGCGGACTCAATGAGCAGTTCTTC. Translating gives CASNLGTSGLNEQFF.

The rearrangement links TRBV19 to TRBJ1-5, with TRBD1 as a possible D gene (6 bases). The V gene's germline CDR1 is LNHDA and CDR2 SQIVND (reference sequence). This CDR3 spans 14 amino acids. V lost 1 base to trimming and J lost 4 bases, with 8 bases between them. The CDR3 DNA sequence: TGTGCCAGTAGTATAGTCGGACAGAATCAGCCCCAGCATTTT. Protein: CASSIVGQNQPQHF.

This sequence joins TRBV12-3 or TRBV12-4 and TRBJ2-3, with D perhaps matching TRBD1 (5 bases). The V and J ends lost 3 bases and 5 bases respectively, with 15 bases between them. This CDR3 is built from 15 residues. CDR3 sequence (DNA): TGTGCCAGCAGTTTCGGTCAGGGCTTCATAGATACGCAGTATTTT. It codes for CASSFGQGFIDTQYF.

This clonotype was observed a handful of times. A much more abundant neighbour one base away suggests this may be a read error. The chain has TRBV5-8 and TRBJ2-3, with D perhaps given as TRBD1 or TRBD2 (5 bases each). The CDR3 runs 15 residues. CDR1 SGHTS and CDR2 YDEGEE come from the germline V gene. CDR3 nucleotide sequence: TGTACCAGCAGCGGAGACAGCGCCCCCGCAGATACGCAGTATTTT. Translation: CTSSGDSAPADTQYF.

V usage is TRBV29-1 and J usage is TRBJ2-7; TRBD1 matches 8 bases. Germline trimming cut 5 bases from V and 2 bases from J; bases unmatched to any gene: 8. This CDR3 region has 14 residues. The germline V gene has CDR1 SQVTM and CDR2 ANQGSEA. The CDR3 sequence: CSVTSVTGAYEQYF. The CDR3 DNA reads TGCAGCGTTACTTCCGTGACAGGGGCCTACGAGCAGTACTTC.

A few counts support this clonotype. With a much larger clone just one base away, this may be a read error. The chain joins TRBV10-2 to TRBJ2-1; TRBD2 aligns across 7 bases. This CDR3 comprises 14 residues. V trimming: 6 bases; J trimming: 0 bases; junction bases outside the gene matches: 2. Germline CDR1 is WSHSY and CDR2 is SAAADI. CDR3 amino acids: CASRERGSYNEQFF. CDR3 DNA sequence: TGCGCCAGCAGAGAGCGGGGCTCCTACAATGAGCAGTTCTTC.

As for this clonotype: Since the CDR3 does not end with the conserved phenylalanine or tryptophan, this likely comes from a read error. The chain couples TRBV6-5 to TRBJ2-7; 7 bases match TRBD1. There are 18 residues in the CDR3. Germline V gene data show CDR1 as MNHEY and CDR2 as SVGAGI. The V and J ends lost 0 bases and 7 bases, in that order; junction bases with no gene match: 18. CDR3 sequence (DNA): TGTGCCAGCAGTTACTCGAAACCCGAAGAGACAGGGCCGATGGAGCAGTACTTA. This sequence encodes CASSYSKPEETGPMEQYL.

This clonotype was recorded once. This chain connects TRBV11-1 to TRBJ1-1; 7 nucleotides match TRBD1. Germline V gene sequence: CDR1 SGHAT, CDR2 FQDESV (reference sequence). The CDR3 length is 13 residues. The trim removed 11 bases at V and 6 bases at J, leaving 12 bases unmatched. CDR3 in amino acids: CAFSLAQGAEAFF. The CDR3 DNA reads as TGTGCCTTCAGCTTAGCGCAGGGGGCTGAAGCTTTCTTT.

This clonotype appeared a single time. One end of the junction does not line up with germline, which may come from a read error. The rearrangement links TRBV5-1 to TRBJ2-1; 13 nucleotides agree with TRBD2. The CDR3 is 17 residues long. Germline CDR1 is SGHRS and CDR2 is YFSETQ. CDR3 sequence (DNA): TGTGCCATCAGGAAAGTTTGGACTAGCGGGAGTCGGAATGCGCAGTTCTTC. It yields the protein CAIRKVWTSGSRNAQFF. Drawing the rest from reference TRBV5-1 and TRBJ2-1, the complete variable domain is KAGVTQTPRYLIKTRGQQVTLSCSPISGHRSVSWYQQTPGQGLQFLFEYFSETQRNKGNFPGRFSGRQFSNSRSEMNVSTLELGDSALYLCAIRKVWTSGSRNAQFFGPGTRLTVL.

Worth noting for this clonotype: Its ends do not fully match the called genes, so a read error is possible. The rearrangement joins TRBV5-5 to TRBJ2-1, with a tentative D call TRBD2 (5 bases). Germline V gives CDR1 SGHKS, CDR2 YYEKEE (reference sequence). This CDR3 is 15 amino acids long. The CDR3 DNA sequence: TGTACCAGCAGCTTGGAGGTTAGAGCCTACAATGAGCAGTTCTTC. It encodes CTSSLEVRAYNEQFF.

This clonotype came up once. Since no conserved phenylalanine or tryptophan closes the CDR3, a read error is the likely cause. The limits of the CDR3 on the DNA are not certain, so only TCRdb's listed CDR3 is given. V usage is TRBV28 and J usage is TRBJ2-1. The CDR3 spans 13 amino acids, including both terminal residues. Germline values: CDR1 MDHEN, CDR2 SYDVKM. CDR3 sequence reads: CASGGIPYNEHFI.

About this clonotype: At one boundary the junction diverges from the germline segment, which might be a read error. The chain links TRBV20-1 to TRBJ1-5; 7 nucleotides line up with TRBD1. Germline V CDR1 and CDR2: DFQATT, SNEGSKA (reference sequence). The CDR3 loop spans 15 amino acids. The CDR3 DNA follows: TGTAGTGCTAGAGGTCGGGACAGACCTAATCAGCCCCAGCATTTT. This sequence encodes CSARGRDRPNQPQHF.

With regard to this clonotype: A read error may produce the germline difference seen at one junction end. The V and J genes are TRBV11-1 and TRBJ2-2; a weak D match, TRBD2 (5 bases). Germline CDR1 is SGHAT and CDR2 is FQDESV (reference sequence). This CDR3 is 14 amino acids long. In DNA form, the CDR3 reads TGTGCCAGCACCTATACTAGTGGCACCGGCGAGCTGCTTTTC. Its translation is CASTYTSGTGELLF.